This T cell receptor (beta chain) was found in a study of early T cells in non-severe SARS-CoV-2 infection. Background on the study: RNA in bulk from unsorted whole blood was sequenced, and chains were unpaired.

Overall study findings and caveats: VDJdb matching skewed toward anti-spike CD8 responses, missing private and CD4 specificities.

Germline values: CDR1 SEHNR, CDR2 FQNEAQ (reference sequence). V dropped 3 bases and J dropped 2 bases, with 11 bases sitting between them. The CDR3 has 15 residues. Unique molecular identifiers were added to individual cDNA molecules. TCRdb re-derived calls from the 5' RACE reads in MiXCR, one entry per CDR3 protein. The sample holds 70,000 or so distinct CDR3 sequences, over 9% seen once. This clonotype was detected many times. Its specificity is unknown. The sample comprised whole blood. This chain links TRBV7-9 with TRBJ1-5; D is undetermined. The sequence derives from an adult who was a healthcare worker with PCR-confirmed SARS-CoV-2 infection or an uninfected control (not recorded which). CDR3 sequence (DNA): TGTGCCAGCAGCTTGCTTAGTACAGGCAATCAGCCCCAGCATTTT. Its translation: CASSLLSTGNQPQHF.